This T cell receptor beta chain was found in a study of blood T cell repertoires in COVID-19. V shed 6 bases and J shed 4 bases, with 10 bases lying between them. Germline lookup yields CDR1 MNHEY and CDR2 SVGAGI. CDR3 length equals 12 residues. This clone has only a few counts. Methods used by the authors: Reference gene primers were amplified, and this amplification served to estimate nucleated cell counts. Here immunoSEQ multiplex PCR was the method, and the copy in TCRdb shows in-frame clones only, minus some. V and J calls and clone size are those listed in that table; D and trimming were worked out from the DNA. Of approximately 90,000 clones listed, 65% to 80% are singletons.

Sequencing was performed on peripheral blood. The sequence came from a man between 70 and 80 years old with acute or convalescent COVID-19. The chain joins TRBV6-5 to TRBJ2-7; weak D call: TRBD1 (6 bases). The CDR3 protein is CASSLTGYEQYV. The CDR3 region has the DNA TGTGCCAGCAGCCTCACAGGGTACGAGCAGTACGTC.